The 30 T cell receptor beta chains presented below share a single source sample, sequenced in a study of cytomegalovirus exposure and HLA in healthy donors. The PCR had 60 Vbeta and 13 Jbeta primers. Assay used: immunoSEQ multiplex PCR; TCRdb lists only in-frame clones, some missing. The data show 95,000 to 110,000 clones, roughly 72% seen once. What was sequenced was PBMCs. The receptor source for this set is a woman aged 18 to 35 in good health and CMV-seropositive.

This clone appeared a few times. Other DNA sequences in this sample translate to the same CDR3. The J gene is TRBJ2-5, the V gene TRBV5-4; unclear D gene. The CDR3 is 13 amino acids. CDR1 and CDR2 (germline): SGHNT, YYREEE (reference sequence). The germline V and J ends were trimmed by 2 bases and 5 bases, with 10 bases remaining between them. Here the CDR3 DNA reads TGTGCCAGCAGCTTCCGGGTCCAGGAGACCCAGTACTTC. Its translation is CASSFRVQETQYF.

This clone was seen only a few times. Here the CDR3 DNA reads TGTGCCAGCTCGGGAGCCGGTGGAAACACCATATATTTT. This translates into CASSGAGGNTIYF. The chain is built from TRBV6-5 and TRBJ1-3, with no clear D. The V gene lost 8 bases and the J gene lost 3 bases, with 11 bases spanning the gap. The CDR3 is made up of 13 amino acids. CDR1 is MNHEY, CDR2 SVGAGI, per germline.

The V call is TRBV12-2, the J call TRBJ1-6; the table's D call of TRBD1 was not tested on the DNA. TRBV12-2 is a pseudogene locus. CDR3 size: 17 residues. CDR3 bases: TGTGCAAGTCGCTTAGTGAGTTGTGGACACCTTAATTCACCCCTCCACTTT. As protein: CASRLVSCGHLNSPLHF.

The V call is TRBV4-1, the J call TRBJ2-1; D unclear. Germline V gene data show CDR1 as MGHRA and CDR2 as YSYEKL. CDR3 length: 12 residues. Trimming pared 2 bases from V and 4 bases from J, leaving 3 bases between. The CDR3 bases are TGCGCCAGCAGCCAACAATACAATGAGCAGTTCTTC. Its translation: CASSQQYNEQFF.

This clone was observed a single time. The rearrangement joins TRBV2 to TRBJ2-3; a possible D gene is TRBD1 (6 bases). Germline V CDR1 and CDR2: SNHLY, FYNNEI. This CDR3 comprises 13 residues. Trimming shortened V by 8 bases and J by 0 bases, and 9 bases separated the two germline ends. The CDR3, as DNA: TGTGCCAGCGGGGACACCAGCACAGATACGCAGTATTTT. Its protein is CASGDTSTDTQYF.

This clone came up a few times. The genes are TRBV13 and TRBJ1-2, with D possibly matching TRBD1 (6 bases). CDR1 and CDR2 from the germline V gene are PRHDT and FYEKMQ (reference sequence). V lost 0 bases to trimming and J lost 8 bases, with 13 bases between them. CDR3 length: 14 residues. The CDR3 is CASSLGRGGEGYTF. DNA of the CDR3: TGTGCCAGCAGCTTAGGCAGGGGTGGTGAAGGCTACACCTTC.

This clone was picked up one time. V and J are TRBV18 and TRBJ2-7; maybe TRBD1 (6 bases). CDR3 length: 13 amino acids. Trimming took off 5 bases at V and 2 bases at J, with 10 bases between the two ends. Germline CDR1 is KGHSH and CDR2 is LQKENI. This chain's CDR3 is CASSYGTTYEQYF. CDR3 bases: TGTGCCAGCTCATACGGGACAACCTACGAGCAGTACTTC.

The table lists this clone with a few counts. The genes are TRBV18 and TRBJ2-2, with TRBD1 matching 7 bases. The length of the CDR3 is 16 residues. The junction had 8 bases not matched to a gene; V was cut back by 0 bases and J by 7 bases. Germline V gives CDR1 KGHSH, CDR2 LQKENI. CDR3 nucleotide sequence: TGTGCCAGCTCACCACCGACAGGGAATATCGGCGGGGAGCTGTTTTTT. Translation: CASSPPTGNIGGELFF.

The rearrangement joins TRBV5-8 to TRBJ2-2; 8 nucleotides line up with TRBD1. CDR1 SGHTS and CDR2 YDEGEE come from the germline V gene. The CDR3 is 15 amino acids. The ends lost 4 bases at V and 1 base at J; junction bases unmatched: 3. CDR3 DNA: TGTGCCAGCAGCAAAGGGACAGGGAACACCGGGGAGCTGTTTTTT. Amino acids: CASSKGTGNTGELFF.

This chain uses TRBV4-1 with TRBJ1-3; D uncertain. The germline gives CDR1 MGHRA, CDR2 YSYEKL. This CDR3 contains 17 residues. V was trimmed by 1 base and J by 2 bases, leaving 15 bases between them. The CDR3 DNA sequence: TGCGCCAGCAGCCAAGGGGTACTACCTAGTCCTGGAAACACCATATATTTT. Its translation: CASSQGVLPSPGNTIYF.

The rearrangement uses TRBV19 and TRBJ2-7; TRBD2 matches at 14 bases. Germline trimming cut 4 bases from V and 7 bases from J; bases unmatched to any gene: 9. The CDR3 runs to 16 residues. Germline assignment: CDR1 LNHDA and CDR2 SQIVND (reference sequence). The CDR3: CASSNLGLAGAKEQYF. The DNA for the CDR3 is TGTGCCAGTAGTAATTTGGGACTAGCGGGAGCCAAGGAGCAGTACTTC.

A few counts support this clone. J is TRBJ2-7 and V is TRBV6-5; possibly TRBD2 for D (5 bases). The germline V gene encodes CDR1 MNHEY and CDR2 SVGAGI. Trimming took off 0 bases at V and 7 bases at J, with 16 bases between the two ends. The CDR3 consists of 15 residues. Here the CDR3 reads CASSYSGLIQREQYF. The CDR3 bases are TGTGCCAGCAGTTACTCCGGACTTATCCAGAGGGAGCAGTACTTC.

The chain employs TRBV11-2 and TRBJ2-5; tentative D call: TRBD1 (5 bases). Germline CDR1 SGHAT, CDR2 FQNNGV. V was shortened by 6 bases and J by 3 bases, with 8 bases between the two germline ends. This CDR3 is 12 amino acids long. CDR3 sequence: CASRLGEETQYF. CDR3 DNA: TGTGCCAGCAGGCTAGGGGAAGAGACCCAGTACTTC.

This clone occurred a few times. The chain carries TRBV5-6 and TRBJ2-3; D possibly corresponds to TRBD1 (5 bases). This CDR3 has 12 residues. Germline assignment: CDR1 SGHDT and CDR2 YYEEEE. The V end was cut by 6 bases, the J end by 3 bases, with 8 bases between. In nucleotides, the CDR3 is TGTGCCAGCAATAGGGGTACAGATACGCAGTATTTT. The encoded protein is CASNRGTDTQYF. Full variable domain (rest looked up from reference TRBV5-6 and TRBJ2-3): DAGVTQSPTHLIKTRGQQVTLRCSPKSGHDTVSWYQQALGQGPQFIFQYYEEEERQRGNFPDRFSGHQFPNYSSELNVNALLLGDSALYLCASNRGTDTQYFGPGTRLTVL.

The chain is built from TRBV20-1 and TRBJ2-1; maybe TRBD2 (6 bases). The ends were cut back, 3 bases at V and 10 bases at J, with 10 bases in the middle. The germline V gene encodes CDR1 DFQATT and CDR2 SNEGSKA (reference sequence). The CDR3 consists of 11 residues. The CDR3 reads CSARTGREQFF. As DNA, the CDR3 is TGCAGTGCTAGGACTGGGAGGGAGCAGTTCTTC.

The rearrangement uses TRBV28 and TRBJ1-5, with a weak D call TRBD1 (6 bases). Germline assignment: CDR1 MDHEN and CDR2 SYDVKM. V was clipped by 3 bases and J by 2 bases, with 11 bases between them. The length of the CDR3 is 15 residues. CDR3 nucleotide sequence: TGTGCCAGCAGTTTCGGGGGGGGCGGCAATCAGCCCCAGCATTTT. Translation gives CASSFGGGGNQPQHF.

This clone was recorded only once. CDR3 DNA: TGCGCCAGCAGCCAAGAACTAGCGGGGTGGAACACCGGGGAGCTGTTTTTT. Amino acid sequence: CASSQELAGWNTGELFF. The chain has TRBV4-1 and TRBJ2-2; 10 bases line up with TRBD2. Germline-derived CDR1 and CDR2 are MGHRA and YSYEKL. The CDR3 is made up of 17 amino acids. Unmatched junction bases numbered 2, after V lost 0 bases and J lost 1 base.

The chain couples TRBV5-1 to TRBJ2-7; D possibly corresponds to TRBD2 (6 bases). This CDR3 is built from 15 residues. Trimming removed 6 bases at V and 0 bases at J, with 16 bases between. Per germline, CDR1 SGHRS and CDR2 YFSETQ. In nucleotides, the CDR3 is TGCGCCAGCAAACAGGACACTAGCAACTCCTACGAGCAGTACTTC. It translates to CASKQDTSNSYEQYF.

This clone was found once. The rearrangement uses TRBV19 and TRBJ2-1, with TRBD2 matching over 9 bases. The V gene end was trimmed by 6 bases and the J gene end by 4 bases; junction bases not matched to a gene: 10. The germline V gene encodes CDR1 LNHDA and CDR2 SQIVND (reference sequence). The CDR3 is 16 residues long. The CDR3 protein is CASSGLTSGGYNEQFF. The DNA for the CDR3 is TGTGCCAGTAGCGGTTTGACTAGCGGAGGATACAATGAGCAGTTCTTC.

The V and J genes are TRBV13 and TRBJ2-5; TRBD2 matches at 10 bases. Germline lookup yields CDR1 PRHDT and CDR2 FYEKMQ (reference sequence). The trim removed 5 bases at V and 5 bases at J, leaving 11 bases unmatched. This CDR3 has 16 amino acids. CDR3 protein: CASSPRVLAGWETQYF. As DNA, the CDR3 is TGTGCCAGCAGCCCCAGGGTACTAGCGGGATGGGAGACCCAGTACTTC.

This chain links TRBV11-3 with TRBJ2-1, with 8 positions matching TRBD2. Germline loops: CDR1 SGHNT, CDR2 YENEEA. CDR3 length: 16 residues. The junction had 9 bases not matched to a gene; V was cut back by 7 bases and J by 1 base. CDR3 nucleotides: TGTGCCAGCAAGGATAGCGGGACGGTTTCCTACAATGAGCAGTTCTTC. Translated, it gives CASKDSGTVSYNEQFF.

The gene calls are TRBV7-6 and TRBJ2-1, with D uncertain. Germline CDR1 and CDR2: SGHVS and FNYEAQ. This CDR3 has 16 amino acids. V was pared by 5 bases and J by 0 bases, with 14 bases between. CDR3 sequence: CASSALAVDSYNEQFF. CDR3 DNA: TGTGCCAGCAGCGCGTTAGCAGTGGACTCCTACAATGAGCAGTTCTTC.

This chain connects TRBV27 to TRBJ2-7; TRBD2 agrees at 7 bases. This CDR3 has 15 residues. Germline loops: CDR1 MNHEY, CDR2 SMNVEV (reference sequence). V shed 2 bases and J 3 bases; nucleotides not matched to a gene: 7. CDR3 DNA: TGTGCCAGCAGTTTAATCGGCGGGAGAGACTACGAGCAGTACTTC. This codes for CASSLIGGRDYEQYF.

A word on this clone: At one boundary the junction diverges from the germline segment, which might be a read error. The same CDR3 arises from other DNA sequences in this sample as well. The chain uses TRBV6-1 and TRBJ1-4; D possibly corresponds to TRBD1 (6 bases). CDR3 length equals 15 residues. Germline V gives CDR1 MNHNS, CDR2 SASEGT. The CDR3 spells CASWQGSATNEKLFF. The CDR3 DNA reads as TGTGCCAGCTGGCAGGGGTCCGCAACTAATGAAAAGCTGTTTTTT.

The chain combines TRBV9 with TRBJ2-5; the D gene is possibly TRBD2 (6 bases). The CDR3 has 17 residues. Trimming left V 0 bases short and J 5 bases short, with 20 bases between. CDR1 and CDR2 from the germline V gene are SGDLS and YYNGEE. The CDR3 spells CASSVAGALGGGETQYF. CDR3 sequence (DNA): TGTGCCAGCAGCGTAGCGGGAGCCCTGGGGGGTGGGGAGACCCAGTACTTC.

This chain uses TRBV6-5 with TRBJ2-1; a possible D gene is TRBD1 (6 bases). The ends were cut back, 5 bases at V and 0 bases at J, with 11 bases in the middle. The germline V gene has CDR1 MNHEY and CDR2 SVGAGI. The CDR3 consists of 15 residues. CDR3 protein: CASSHRQDSYNEQFF. The CDR3 DNA reads TGTGCCAGCAGTCACCGACAGGACTCCTACAATGAGCAGTTCTTC.

Comments on this clone: Other DNA sequences in this sample translate to the same CDR3. The rearrangement links TRBV6-6 to TRBJ1-4, with 8 positions matching TRBD1. V lost 2 bases and J lost 8; bases outside the gene matches: 4. Looked up from germline, CDR1 is MNHNY and CDR2 is SVGAGI (reference sequence). The CDR3 is 14 amino acids. CDR3 region: CASSYGQGGEKLFF. In nucleotides, the CDR3 is TGTGCCAGCAGTTACGGACAGGGTGGGGAAAAACTGTTTTTT.

This clone has only a few counts. The rearrangement joins TRBV6-5 to TRBJ2-7; TRBD2 is a possible D gene (6 bases). Trimming took 4 bases from V and 4 from J, leaving 11 bases between them. The germline gives CDR1 MNHEY, CDR2 SVGAGI. The length of the CDR3 is 13 residues. CDR3 in amino acids: CASSSGTPYEQYF. Written as DNA, the CDR3 is TGTGCCAGCAGTTCCGGGACTCCATACGAGCAGTACTTC.

V is TRBV27 and J is TRBJ1-5, with TRBD1 matching 8 bases. CDR1 is MNHEY, CDR2 SMNVEV, per germline (reference sequence). CDR3 length: 14 amino acids. J gave up 2 bases and V 3 bases, and 0 bases lay outside the gene matches. The CDR3 region has the DNA TGTGCCAGCAGTTTGGGACAGGGCAATCAGCCCCAGCATTTT. Translating gives CASSLGQGNQPQHF.

The V and J genes are TRBV29-1 and TRBJ1-6; D might be TRBD1 (6 bases). In germline, CDR1 is SQVTM, CDR2 ANQGSEA. Deletions cut 6 bases from V and 7 bases from J, with 10 bases between. This CDR3 comprises 12 residues. CDR3 in DNA: TGCAGCGTCCGGACAGCGAATTCACCCCTCCACTTT. It is translated as CSVRTANSPLHF.